This is a list of T cell receptor beta chains from one sample in a study of vaccination effects on CD4 cells after COVID-19. Their specific antigens are unknown. The data were produced by immunoSEQ multiplex PCR, yet TCRdb's version contains in-frame clones alone and is incomplete. The table records tens of thousands of clones, about 67% of them present only once. The sequenced sample was CD4+ T cells from PBMCs cultured with HCoV-229E spike peptides, obtained after COVID-19 vaccination. The origin of the receptors is a human donor who received a COVID-19 vaccine. Both conserved end residues are part of each CDR3. Fields, in order: clone size, CDR3 length, J gene, V gene, D gene, CDR3 protein, CDR3 DNA. D genes are given only for firm matches. For some rows the clone size is stated as once, few or many, or as a class when expanded; others skip it.

few,13,TRBJ2-3,TRBV19,TRBD2,CASSRRGTDTQYF,TGTGCCAGTAGTAGGCGGGGGACAGATACGCAGTATTTT
-,15,TRBJ1-5,TRBV6-1,-,CASSEGLYLREPQHF,TGTGCCAGCAGTGAGGGACTCTACCTGCGTGAGCCCCAGCATTTT
-,17,TRBJ1-3,TRBV19,TRBD1,CASTIAGTVSSGNTIYF,TGTGCCAGTACCATCGCCGGGACAGTCAGCTCTGGAAACACCATATATTTT
-,14,TRBJ1-2,TRBV30,TRBD1,CAWSRQGRGYGYTF,TGTGCCTGGAGTCGACAGGGTAGGGGATATGGCTACACCTTC
-,14,TRBJ1-1,TRBV25-1,-,CASSLQGINTEAFF,TGTGCCAGCAGTCTACAGGGTATTAACACTGAAGCTTTCTTT
-,13,TRBJ1-1,TRBV4-1,-,CASRRTENTEAFF,TGCGCCAGCAGGCGGACGGAGAACACTGAAGCTTTCTTT
few,14,TRBJ2-1,TRBV19,TRBD1,CASSRTGGNNEQFF,TGTGCCAGTAGTCGTACAGGGGGTAACAATGAGCAGTTCTTC
few,16,TRBJ1-6,TRBV3-1/TRBV3-2,-,CASSQEGQGMRSPLHF,TGTGCCAGCAGCCAAGAAGGGCAGGGGATGCGGTCACCCCTCCACTTT
few,16,TRBJ1-3,TRBV29-1,-,CSAGTQQGFSGNTIYF,TGCAGCGCTGGAACTCAACAGGGCTTCTCTGGAAACACCATATATTTT
-,14,TRBJ2-2,TRBV5-1,-,CASDPGSNTGELFF,TGCGCCAGCGATCCGGGTTCGAACACCGGGGAGCTGTTTTTT
-,14,TRBJ2-5,TRBV29-1,TRBD1,CSVGVTGVFETQYF,TGCAGCGTTGGGGTGACAGGGGTATTCGAGACCCAGTACTTC
-,16,TRBJ2-5,TRBV7-2,-,CASSLARGANQETQYF,TGTGCCAGCAGCTTAGCGCGAGGGGCAAACCAAGAGACCCAGTACTTC
-,16,TRBJ2-3,TRBV9,TRBD2,CASSWTSGDVQDTQYF,TGTGCCAGCAGCTGGACTAGCGGGGATGTCCAAGATACGCAGTATTTT
-,12,TRBJ1-6,TRBV3-1/TRBV3-2,-,CASSQTGSPLHF,TGTGCCAGCAGCCAAACGGGATCACCCCTCCACTTT
-,12,TRBJ2-5,TRBV10-1,-,CASSPGGETQYF,TGCGCCAGCAGCCCCGGGGGTGAGACCCAGTACTTC
-,16,TRBJ2-5,TRBV7-8,TRBD1,CASSPSGTGFGQTQYF,TGTGCCAGCAGCCCTTCCGGGACAGGGTTTGGTCAGACCCAGTACTTC
once,16,TRBJ2-1,TRBV5-1,-,CASSLLGYGSYNEQFF,TGCGCCAGCAGCTTGCTGGGTTACGGCTCCTACAATGAGCAGTTCTTC
-,15,TRBJ1-3,TRBV24-1,-,CATSEGHPSGNTIYF,TGTGCCACCAGTGAAGGGCACCCCTCTGGAAACACCATATATTTT
once,14,TRBJ1-1,TRBV18,TRBD1,CASSRGQRDTEAFF,TGTGCCAGCTCAAGGGGGCAAAGGGACACTGAAGCTTTCTTT
-,16,TRBJ1-4,TRBV5-1,-,CASSRFSGATNEKLFF,TGCGCCAGCAGCCGATTTTCAGGGGCTACTAATGAAAAACTGTTTTTT
-,14,TRBJ2-3,TRBV7-3,TRBD2,CASSGSGGTDTQYF,TGTGCCAGCAGCGGTAGCGGGGGCACAGATACGCAGTATTTT
-,14,TRBJ1-1,TRBV19,-,CASSIPTRTTEAFF,TGTGCCAGTAGTATACCTACCCGAACCACTGAAGCTTTCTTT
few,13,TRBJ1-4,TRBV30,-,CAWSGGRNEKLFF,TGTGCCTGGAGTGGCGGAAGGAATGAAAAACTGTTTTTT
-,15,TRBJ2-3,TRBV6-5,TRBD2,CASSPTSVRTDTQYF,TGTGCCAGCAGTCCGACTAGCGTCCGCACAGATACGCAGTATTTT